One sample yielded the 23 T cell receptor beta chains listed below, sequenced in a study of blood T cells in healthy people across ages. Through a sample-barcoded 5' primer and a J-beta primer mix, a second PCR was run for roughly 6 to 11 cycles. TCRdb reanalysed the 5' RACE reads using MiXCR and keeps one entry per CDR3 protein. The sample carries some 940,000 distinct CDR3 sequences, about 29% recorded once. These data were also reused for a study on T cells of mothers and their children.

Sequencing used blood. These receptors came from a woman in her thirties or forties in good health.

This clonotype was counted many times. The rearrangement uses TRBV29-1 and TRBJ2-1; D perhaps matches TRBD1 (5 bases). Trimming removed 2 bases from V and 6 bases from J, with 17 bases in between. Germline CDR1 reads SQVTM; CDR2 reads ANQGSEA. This CDR3 comprises 15 residues. The CDR3 reads CSVELGQGLSNEQFF. The CDR3 DNA follows: TGCAGCGTTGAACTAGGGCAGGGCCTTTCCAATGAGCAGTTCTTC.

The genes are TRBV28 and TRBJ1-2; D remains unclear. Trimming stripped 1 base from V and 6 bases from J, with 9 bases between. The CDR3 loop spans 13 amino acids. Germline V lookup: CDR1 MDHEN, CDR2 SYDVKM. The DNA for the CDR3 is TGTGCCAGCAGTTTATATGCTAGCGATGGCTACACCTTC. Translation gives CASSLYASDGYTF.

This chain uses TRBV3-1 with TRBJ2-3; 12 bases map to TRBD2. The junction had 6 bases not matched to a gene; V was cut back by 4 bases and J by 4 bases. The CDR3 sequence is 16 residues long. Germline values: CDR1 LGHDT, CDR2 YNNKEL (reference sequence). The CDR3 sequence: CASSLRLAGASDTQYF. The DNA for the CDR3 is TGTGCCAGCAGCCTAAGACTAGCGGGGGCTTCAGATACGCAGTATTTT.

This clonotype appeared once. The rearrangement links TRBV5-1 to TRBJ2-5; 9 nucleotides align to TRBD2. The V gene end was trimmed by 7 bases and the J gene end by 5 bases; junction bases not matched to a gene: 12. The CDR3 covers 15 residues. The germline gives CDR1 SGHRS, CDR2 YFSETQ. In DNA form, the CDR3 reads TGCGCCAGCCACGTGACCACTGGACTAGCGGAGACCCAGTACTTC. This encodes CASHVTTGLAETQYF.

As to this clonotype: Given a much more abundant clone one base away, this may be a read error. V usage is TRBV29-1 and J usage is TRBJ2-6, with D perhaps given as TRBD1 or TRBD2 (5 bases each). Germline CDR1 and CDR2: SQVTM and ANQGSEA. The CDR3 has 16 amino acids. Trimming cost V 6 bases and J 0 bases, with 15 bases left between them. CDR3 sequence (DNA): TGCAGCGTGAGCCGGGACGACCGCTCTGGGGCCAACGTCCTGACTTTC. This encodes CSVSRDDRSGANVLTF.

As to this clonotype: A much larger clone differs by one base, so this may be a read error. V usage is TRBV27 and J usage is TRBJ1-2; D call uncertain. V was clipped by 1 base and J by 6 bases, with 9 bases between them. Germline CDR1 MNHEY, CDR2 SMNVEV (reference sequence). The CDR3 is 13 amino acids. The CDR3 reads CASSLLRMNGYTF. The CDR3 bases are TGTGCCAGCAGTTTATTACGGATGAATGGCTACACCTTC.

This chain joins TRBV28 and TRBJ2-7; tentatively, D is TRBD2 (5 bases). Germline assignment: CDR1 MDHEN and CDR2 SYDVKM. CDR3 length equals 15 residues. V dropped 2 bases and J dropped 4 bases, with 15 bases sitting between them. The CDR3: CASSLRRRLQYEQYF. Written as DNA, the CDR3 is TGTGCCAGCAGTTTAAGGAGGCGCTTACAATACGAGCAGTACTTC.

This clonotype was recorded many times. The rearrangement uses TRBV12-3 or TRBV12-4 and TRBJ1-2; no firm D call. V lost 1 base to trimming and J lost 8 bases, with 14 bases between them. The length of the CDR3 is 14 residues. The CDR3 DNA sequence: TGTGCCAGCAGTTTAGGAACAGTGCGTGAAGGCTACACCTTC. Amino acids: CASSLGTVREGYTF.

Only a few counts were recorded for this clonotype. The chain is built from TRBV19 and TRBJ2-4; D possibly corresponds to TRBD1 (6 bases). The J call could be wrong; TRBJ2-7 is a better fit for the DNA end. Germline CDR1 is LNHDA and CDR2 is SQIVND (reference sequence). The CDR3 spans 14 residues. The CDR3 loop is CASSFGTHLYEQYF. CDR3 bases: TGTGCCAGTAGTTTCGGGACACACCTCTACGAGCAGTACTTC.

The J gene is TRBJ1-6, the V gene TRBV18; D unresolved. Per the germline V gene, CDR1 is KGHSH and CDR2 is LQKENI. CDR3 length: 14 amino acids. Deletions cut 3 bases from V and 5 bases from J, with 8 bases between. This CDR3 is CASSPPMNNSPLHF. For the CDR3, the DNA is TGTGCCAGCTCACCCCCCATGAATAATTCACCCCTCCACTTT.

In its sample, this clonotype was seen a few times. The chain uses TRBV9 and TRBJ1-4; D is unclear. CDR1 SGDLS and CDR2 YYNGEE come from the germline V gene. The CDR3 is made up of 15 amino acids. The germline V and J ends were trimmed by 0 bases and 4 bases, with 10 bases remaining between them. CDR3 nucleotides: TGTGCCAGCAGCGTAGGCCCAGTCAATAATGAAAAACTGTTTTTT. Encoded protein: CASSVGPVNNEKLFF.

This clonotype was seen ten or more times. This sequence joins TRBV20-1 and TRBJ2-1; no clear D. Trimming cost V 1 base and J 6 bases, with 10 bases left between them. The germline V gene has CDR1 DFQATT and CDR2 SNEGSKA (reference sequence). The CDR3 has 13 residues. CDR3 nucleotide sequence: TGCAGTGCTAGAGTAGACATAGTCAATGAGCAGTTCTTC. Its protein is CSARVDIVNEQFF.

This clonotype has more than one count but fewer than ten. V is TRBV5-1 and J is TRBJ2-7, with 10 bases lining up with TRBD2. V lost 4 bases, J lost 2 bases, and 6 bases stayed unmatched. Germline assignment: CDR1 SGHRS and CDR2 YFSETQ. The CDR3 contains 15 residues. The CDR3 region has the DNA TGCGCCAGCAGCACGGGGACTAGCGAAGCCTACGAGCAGTACTTC. It specifies CASSTGTSEAYEQYF.

The gene calls are TRBV20-1 and TRBJ2-1, with 7 bases fitting TRBD2. The germline V gene encodes CDR1 DFQATT and CDR2 SNEGSKA (reference sequence). This CDR3 is built from 13 residues. Germline trimming cut 6 bases from V and 7 bases from J; bases unmatched to any gene: 9. The CDR3 region has the DNA TGCAGTGCACCGAGCGGGAATTCGAATGAGCAGTTCTTC. Its translation: CSAPSGNSNEQFF.

This clonotype was seen more than once but under ten times. This chain connects TRBV12-3 or TRBV12-4 to TRBJ1-2; D is unresolved. V was trimmed by 6 bases and J by 3 bases, leaving 14 bases between them. CDR3 size: 14 residues. Written as DNA, the CDR3 is TGTGCCAGCAGGCGGCTGGGATCGGACTATGGCTACACCTTC. It is translated as CASRRLGSDYGYTF.

The chain recombines TRBV20-1 with TRBJ2-3, with 7 bases identical to TRBD2. The CDR3 loop spans 14 amino acids. J was trimmed by 0 bases and V by 5 bases; bases with no gene match: 5. From germline, CDR1 is DFQATT and CDR2 SNEGSKA (reference sequence). This CDR3 reads CSAHGAGSTDTQYF. In nucleotides, the CDR3 is TGCAGTGCTCATGGAGCGGGGAGCACAGATACGCAGTATTTT.

With regard to this clonotype: One base away lies a much larger clone, so this may be a sequencing read error. The chain combines TRBV6-4 with TRBJ2-3; 7 bases agree with TRBD2. Germline-derived CDR1 and CDR2 are MRHNA and SNTAGT. CDR3 length: 14 amino acids. CDR3 residues: CASSDRGEADTRYF. As DNA, the CDR3 is TGTGCCAGCAGTGACCGGGGGGAGGCAGATACGCGGTATTTT.

This clonotype was counted ten times or more. The genes are TRBV7-2 and TRBJ2-3, with TRBD2 identical over 12 bases. This CDR3 contains 15 residues. Trimming removed 5 bases from V and 4 bases from J; junction bases left unmatched: 4. The germline V gene has CDR1 SGHTA and CDR2 FQGNSA. CDR3 DNA sequence: TGTGCCAGCAGCACGACTAGCGGGGGTGCAGATACGCAGTATTTT. This translates into CASSTTSGGADTQYF. Full variable domain (remainder filled in from reference TRBV7-2 and TRBJ2-3): GAGVSQSPSNKVTEKGKDVELRCDPISGHTALYWYRQSLGQGLEFLIYFQGNSAPDKSGLPSDRFSAERTGGSVSTLTIQRTQQEDSAVYLCASSTTSGGADTQYFGPGTRLTVL.

This chain links TRBV6-1 with TRBJ1-6; no firm D call. The CDR3 has 16 residues. Germline V gene data show CDR1 as MNHNS and CDR2 as SASEGT. With 8 bases removed from V and 5 bases from J, the gap between germline ends came to 19 bases. CDR3: CASGQGILIDNSPLHF. Here the CDR3 DNA reads TGTGCCAGCGGTCAAGGGATACTGATTGATAATTCACCCCTCCACTTT.

Comments on this clonotype: A read error is possible here, since a much larger clone lies one base away. The rearrangement joins TRBV20-1 to TRBJ2-3; 10 bases are shared with TRBD2. The CDR3 covers 16 residues. CDR1 DFQATT and CDR2 SNEGSKA come from the germline V gene (reference sequence). V lost 2 bases and J lost 3; bases outside the gene matches: 8. The CDR3 sequence: CSARPGLARGTDTQYF. The CDR3 DNA sequence: TGCAGTGCTAGACCGGGACTAGCGAGGGGAACAGATACGCAGTATTTT.

The rearrangement joins TRBV5-1 to TRBJ1-6; D is perhaps TRBD1 (5 bases). CDR3 size: 14 residues. The V gene's germline CDR1 is SGHRS and CDR2 YFSETQ. Trimming left V 5 bases short and J 9 bases short, with 15 bases between. Here the CDR3 DNA reads TGCGCCAGCAGGGGGGGATCGTACGGTTCACCCCTCCACTTT. It specifies CASRGGSYGSPLHF.

The gene calls are TRBV12-3 or TRBV12-4 and TRBJ1-2, with a possible D match to TRBD1 (6 bases). CDR3 length equals 15 residues. V lost 3 bases and J 8 bases, leaving 19 bases between the germline ends. The chain's CDR3 is CASSFWQGHPTGYTF. The CDR3 nucleotides read TGTGCCAGCAGTTTTTGGCAGGGGCATCCTACGGGCTACACCTTC.

There are a few counts of this clonotype. This rearrangement joins TRBV7-3 to TRBJ2-5, with a weak D call TRBD1 (6 bases). The CDR3 spans 14 residues. Germline values: CDR1 SGHTA, CDR2 FQGTGA. Trimming pared 5 bases from V and 11 bases from J, leaving 21 bases between. The CDR3 DNA is TGTGCCAGCAGCCCTACGGACAGTGACCCTGTGCAGTACTTC. Translating it yields CASSPTDSDPVQYF.